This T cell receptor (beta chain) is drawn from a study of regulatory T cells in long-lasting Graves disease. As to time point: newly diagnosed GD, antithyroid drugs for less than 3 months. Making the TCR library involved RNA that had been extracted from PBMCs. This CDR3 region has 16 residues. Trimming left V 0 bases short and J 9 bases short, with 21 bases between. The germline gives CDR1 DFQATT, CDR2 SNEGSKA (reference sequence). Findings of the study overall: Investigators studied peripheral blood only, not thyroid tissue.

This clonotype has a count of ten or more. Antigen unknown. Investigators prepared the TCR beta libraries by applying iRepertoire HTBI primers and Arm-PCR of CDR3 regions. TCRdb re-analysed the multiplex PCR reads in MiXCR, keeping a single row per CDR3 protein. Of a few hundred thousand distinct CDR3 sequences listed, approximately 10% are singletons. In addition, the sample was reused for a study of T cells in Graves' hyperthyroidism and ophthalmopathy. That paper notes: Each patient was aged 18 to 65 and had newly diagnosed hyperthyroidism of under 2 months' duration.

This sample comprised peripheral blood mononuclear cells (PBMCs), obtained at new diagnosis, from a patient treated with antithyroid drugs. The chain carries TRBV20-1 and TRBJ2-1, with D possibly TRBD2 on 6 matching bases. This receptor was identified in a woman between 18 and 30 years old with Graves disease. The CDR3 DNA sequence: TGCAGTGCTAGAGATCTACGGGGGTCAGTGGAGGTTGAGCAGTTCTTC. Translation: CSARDLRGSVEVEQFF.